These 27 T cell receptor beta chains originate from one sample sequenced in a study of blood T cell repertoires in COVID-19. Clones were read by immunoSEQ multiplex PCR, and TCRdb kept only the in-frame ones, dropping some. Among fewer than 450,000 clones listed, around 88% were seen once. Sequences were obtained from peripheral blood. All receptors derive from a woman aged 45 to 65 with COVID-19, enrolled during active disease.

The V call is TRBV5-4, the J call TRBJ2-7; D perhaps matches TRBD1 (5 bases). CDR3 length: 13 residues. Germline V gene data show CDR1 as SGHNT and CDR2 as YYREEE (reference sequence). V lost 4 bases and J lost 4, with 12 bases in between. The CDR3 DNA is TGTGCCAGCAGCCCTGTGACAGCTTACGAGCAGTACTTC. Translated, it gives CASSPVTAYEQYF.

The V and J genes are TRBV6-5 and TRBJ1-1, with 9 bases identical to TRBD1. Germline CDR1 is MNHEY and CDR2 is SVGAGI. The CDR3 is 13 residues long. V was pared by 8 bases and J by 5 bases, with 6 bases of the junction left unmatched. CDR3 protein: CASLDRGYTEAFF. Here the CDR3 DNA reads TGTGCCAGCCTTGACAGGGGGTATACTGAAGCTTTCTTT.

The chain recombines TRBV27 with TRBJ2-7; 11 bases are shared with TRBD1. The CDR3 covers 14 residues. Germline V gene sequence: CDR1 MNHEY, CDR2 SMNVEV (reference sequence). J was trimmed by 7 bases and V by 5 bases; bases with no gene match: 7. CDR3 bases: TGTGCCAGCAGTGCCGGGACAGGGGGAAAGGAGCAGTACTTC. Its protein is CASSAGTGGKEQYF.

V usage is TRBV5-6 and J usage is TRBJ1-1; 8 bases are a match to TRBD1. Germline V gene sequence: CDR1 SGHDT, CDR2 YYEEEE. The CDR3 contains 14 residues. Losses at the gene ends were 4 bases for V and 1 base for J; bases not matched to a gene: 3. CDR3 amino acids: CASSPTGGNTEAFF. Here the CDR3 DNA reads TGTGCCAGCAGCCCCACAGGGGGGAACACTGAAGCTTTCTTT. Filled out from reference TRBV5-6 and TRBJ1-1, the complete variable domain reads DAGVTQSPTHLIKTRGQQVTLRCSPKSGHDTVSWYQQALGQGPQFIFQYYEEEERQRGNFPDRFSGHQFPNYSSELNVNALLLGDSALYLCASSPTGGNTEAFFGQGTRLTVV.

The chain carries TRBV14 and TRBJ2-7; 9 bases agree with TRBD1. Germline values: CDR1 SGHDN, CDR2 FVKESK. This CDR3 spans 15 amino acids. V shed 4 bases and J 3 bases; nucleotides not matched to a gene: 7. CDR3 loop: CASSPRDRVIYEQYF. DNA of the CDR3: TGTGCCAGCAGCCCTCGGGACAGGGTAATCTACGAGCAGTACTTC.

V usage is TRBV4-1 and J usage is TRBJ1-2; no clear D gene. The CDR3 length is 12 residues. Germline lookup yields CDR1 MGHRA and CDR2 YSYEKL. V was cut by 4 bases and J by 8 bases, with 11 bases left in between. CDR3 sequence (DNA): TGCGCCAGCAGCCTCGGAGGCTTGGGCTACACCTTC. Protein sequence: CASSLGGLGYTF.

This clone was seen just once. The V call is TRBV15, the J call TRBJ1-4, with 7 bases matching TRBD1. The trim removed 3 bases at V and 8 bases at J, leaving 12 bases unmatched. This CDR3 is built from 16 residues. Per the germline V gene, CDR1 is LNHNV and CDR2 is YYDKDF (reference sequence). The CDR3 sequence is CATSRRGREEEEKLFF. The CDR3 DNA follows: TGTGCCACCAGCAGGAGGGGGCGGGAGGAGGAAGAAAAACTGTTTTTT.

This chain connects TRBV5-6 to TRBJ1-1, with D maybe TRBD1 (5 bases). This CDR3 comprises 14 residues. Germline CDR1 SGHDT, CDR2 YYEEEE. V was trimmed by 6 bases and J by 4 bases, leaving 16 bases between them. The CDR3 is CASTLTGPPTEAFF. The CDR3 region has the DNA TGTGCCAGCACCCTAACAGGTCCTCCCACTGAAGCTTTCTTT.

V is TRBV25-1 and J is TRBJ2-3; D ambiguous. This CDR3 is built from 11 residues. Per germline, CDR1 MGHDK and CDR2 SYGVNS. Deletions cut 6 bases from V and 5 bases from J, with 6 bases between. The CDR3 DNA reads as TGTGCCAGCAGGGGCTTAGATACGCAGTATTTT. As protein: CASRGLDTQYF. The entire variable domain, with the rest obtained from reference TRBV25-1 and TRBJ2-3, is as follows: EADIYQTPRYLVIGTGKKITLECSQTMGHDKMYWYQQDPGMELHLIHYSYGVNSTEKGDLSSESTVSRIRTEHFPLTLESARPSHTSQYLCASRGLDTQYFGPGTRLTVL.

The CDR3 DNA reads as TGTGCCAGCAGTTCCTCAGGCAATGAGCAGTTCTTC. It is translated as CASSSSGNEQFF. This chain connects TRBV27 to TRBJ2-1; D is unclear. The CDR3 has 12 amino acids. Germline V gene data show CDR1 as MNHEY and CDR2 as SMNVEV (reference sequence). Trimming pared 4 bases from V and 6 bases from J, leaving 7 bases between.

CDR3 in amino acids: CASSLRQGDTDTQYF. DNA for the CDR3: TGTGCCAGCTCACTGAGACAGGGAGACACAGATACGCAGTATTTT. The rearrangement links TRBV18 to TRBJ2-3; TRBD1 aligns across 7 bases. After removal of 4 bases from V and 2 bases from J, the junction contained 6 bases not matched to a gene. CDR1 and CDR2 (germline): KGHSH, LQKENI. The CDR3 consists of 15 residues.

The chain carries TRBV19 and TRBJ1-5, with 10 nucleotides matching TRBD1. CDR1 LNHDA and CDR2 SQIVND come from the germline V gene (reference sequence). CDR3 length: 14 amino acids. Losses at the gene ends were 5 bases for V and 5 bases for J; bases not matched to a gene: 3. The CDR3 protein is CASSVGQGHQPQHF. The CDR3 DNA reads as TGTGCCAGTAGTGTGGGACAGGGGCATCAGCCCCAGCATTTT.

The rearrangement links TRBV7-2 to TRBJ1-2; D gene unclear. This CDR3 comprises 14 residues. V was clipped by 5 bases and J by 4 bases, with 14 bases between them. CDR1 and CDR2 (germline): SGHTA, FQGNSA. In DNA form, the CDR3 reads TGTGCCAGCAGCCCGACCGCGGCAAGCTATGGCTACACCTTC. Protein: CASSPTAASYGYTF.

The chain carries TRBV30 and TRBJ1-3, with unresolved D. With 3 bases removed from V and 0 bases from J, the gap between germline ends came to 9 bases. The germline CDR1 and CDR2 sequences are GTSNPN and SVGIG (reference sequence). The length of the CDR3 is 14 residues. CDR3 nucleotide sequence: TGTGCCTGGAGCTCCGATAGCTCTGGAAACACCATATATTTT. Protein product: CAWSSDSSGNTIYF.

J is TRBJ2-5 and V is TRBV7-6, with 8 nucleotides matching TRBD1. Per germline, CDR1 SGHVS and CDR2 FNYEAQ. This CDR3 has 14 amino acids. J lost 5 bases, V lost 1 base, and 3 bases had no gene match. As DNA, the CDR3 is TGTGCCAGCAGCTTAGTCGCAGGGGGCGAGACCCAGTACTTC. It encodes CASSLVAGGETQYF.

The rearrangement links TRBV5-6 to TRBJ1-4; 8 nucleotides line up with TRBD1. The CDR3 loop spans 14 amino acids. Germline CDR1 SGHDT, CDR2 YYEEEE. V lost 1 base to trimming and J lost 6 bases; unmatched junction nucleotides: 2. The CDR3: CASSLQTGDEKLFF. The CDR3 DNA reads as TGTGCCAGCAGCTTGCAGACAGGGGATGAAAAACTGTTTTTT. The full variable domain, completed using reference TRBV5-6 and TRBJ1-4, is DAGVTQSPTHLIKTRGQQVTLRCSPKSGHDTVSWYQQALGQGPQFIFQYYEEEERQRGNFPDRFSGHQFPNYSSELNVNALLLGDSALYLCASSLQTGDEKLFFGSGTQLSVL.

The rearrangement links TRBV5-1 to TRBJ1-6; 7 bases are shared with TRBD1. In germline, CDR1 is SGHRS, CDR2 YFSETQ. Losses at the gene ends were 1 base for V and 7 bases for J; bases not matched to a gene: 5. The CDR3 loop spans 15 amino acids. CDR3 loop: CASSLLDRENSPLHF. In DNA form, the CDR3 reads TGCGCCAGCAGCTTGCTCGACAGGGAGAATTCACCCCTCCACTTT.

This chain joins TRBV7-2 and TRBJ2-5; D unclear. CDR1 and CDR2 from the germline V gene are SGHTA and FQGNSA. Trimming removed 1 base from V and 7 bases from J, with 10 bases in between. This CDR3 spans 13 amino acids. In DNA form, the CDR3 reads TGTGCCAGCAGCTTAGACGGCACGGGGACCCAGTACTTC. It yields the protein CASSLDGTGTQYF.

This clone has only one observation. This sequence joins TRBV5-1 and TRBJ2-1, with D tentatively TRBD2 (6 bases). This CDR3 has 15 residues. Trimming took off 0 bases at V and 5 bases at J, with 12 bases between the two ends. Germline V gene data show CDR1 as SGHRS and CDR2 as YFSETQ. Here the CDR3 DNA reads TGCGCCAGCAGCTTGGCCCCCGGGACTCACAATGAGCAGTTCTTC. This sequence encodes CASSLAPGTHNEQFF.

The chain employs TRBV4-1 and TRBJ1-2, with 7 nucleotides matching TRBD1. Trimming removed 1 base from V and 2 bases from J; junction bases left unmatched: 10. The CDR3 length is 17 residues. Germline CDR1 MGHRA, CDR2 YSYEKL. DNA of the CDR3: TGCGCCAGCAGCCAAGTTTACCGACGACAGGGAAACTATGGCTACACCTTC. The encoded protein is CASSQVYRRQGNYGYTF.

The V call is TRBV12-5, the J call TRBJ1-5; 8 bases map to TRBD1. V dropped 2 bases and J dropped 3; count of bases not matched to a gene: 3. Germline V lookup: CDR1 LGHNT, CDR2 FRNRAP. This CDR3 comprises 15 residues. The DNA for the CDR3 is TGTGCTAGTGGTTTGTACCAGGGGGCCAATCAGCCCCAGCATTTT. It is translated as CASGLYQGANQPQHF.

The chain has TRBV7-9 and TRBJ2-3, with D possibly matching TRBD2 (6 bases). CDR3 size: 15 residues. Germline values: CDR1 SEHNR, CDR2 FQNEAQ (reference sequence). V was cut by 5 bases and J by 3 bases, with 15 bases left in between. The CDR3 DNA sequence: TGTGCCAGCAGCCGAGTGGAGGGCAAGACAGATACGCAGTATTTT. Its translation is CASSRVEGKTDTQYF. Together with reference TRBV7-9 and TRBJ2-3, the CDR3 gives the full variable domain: DTGVSQNPRHKITKRGQNVTFRCDPISEHNRLYWYRQTLGQGPEFLTYFQNEAQLEKSRLLSDRFSAERPKGSFSTLEIQRTEQGDSAMYLCASSRVEGKTDTQYFGPGTRLTVL.

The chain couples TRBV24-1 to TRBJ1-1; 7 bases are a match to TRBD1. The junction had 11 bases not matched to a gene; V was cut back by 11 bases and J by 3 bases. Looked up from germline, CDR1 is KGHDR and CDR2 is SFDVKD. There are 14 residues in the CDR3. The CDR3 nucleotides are TGTGCCATCAAACCGGGCAGGGGGGACACTGAAGCTTTCTTT. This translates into CAIKPGRGDTEAFF.

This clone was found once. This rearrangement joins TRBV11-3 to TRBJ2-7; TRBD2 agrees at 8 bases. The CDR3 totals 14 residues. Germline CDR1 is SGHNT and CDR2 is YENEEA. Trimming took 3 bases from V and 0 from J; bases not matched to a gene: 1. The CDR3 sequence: CASSFSGTSYEQYF. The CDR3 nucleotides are TGTGCCAGCAGCTTTAGCGGGACCTCCTACGAGCAGTACTTC.

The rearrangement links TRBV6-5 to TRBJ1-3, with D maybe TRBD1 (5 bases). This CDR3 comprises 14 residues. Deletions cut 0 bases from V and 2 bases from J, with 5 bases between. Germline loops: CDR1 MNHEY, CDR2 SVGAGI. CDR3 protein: CASSYSGPGNTIYF. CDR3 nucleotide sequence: TGTGCCAGCAGTTACTCGGGGCCTGGAAACACCATATATTTT.

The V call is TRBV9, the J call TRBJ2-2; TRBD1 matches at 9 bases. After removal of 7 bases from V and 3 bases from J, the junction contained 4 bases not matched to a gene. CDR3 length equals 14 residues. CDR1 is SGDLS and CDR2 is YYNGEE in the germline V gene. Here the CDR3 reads CASSGQGHTGELFF. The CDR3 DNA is TGTGCCAGCTCGGGACAGGGTCACACCGGGGAGCTGTTTTTT.

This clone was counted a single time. CDR3 protein: CASSLSRGSGANVLTF. The CDR3 DNA follows: TGTGCCAGCAGCTTGAGCAGGGGCTCTGGGGCCAACGTCCTGACTTTC. J is TRBJ2-6 and V is TRBV11-2; D is perhaps TRBD1 (6 bases). This CDR3 comprises 16 residues. V lost 3 bases to trimming and J lost 0 bases, with 9 bases between them. From germline, CDR1 is SGHAT and CDR2 FQNNGV.